A selection of T cell receptor beta chains follows, all from one sample in a study of T cell responses to AZD1222 COVID-19 vaccine. Assay used: immunoSEQ multiplex PCR; TCRdb lists only in-frame clones, some missing. The data hold 80,000 or so clones, with more than 90% observed a single time. Specimen: peripheral blood, collected on day 0 of AZD1222 vaccination. These receptor sequences come from an adult in good health. Each CDR3 is given with its conserved first and last residue. A D gene is named only where the DNA matches it firmly. Part of the rows lack a size; the others show once, few, many or a class for expanded clones.

TRBV2	TRBJ1-6	once	NA	TGTGCCAGCAGTGGGTCAGGGAGCTCCTATAATTCACCCCTCCACTTT	CASSGSGSSYNSPLHF
TRBV29-1	TRBJ1-2	once	NA	TGCAGCGTTGAGAAACAGACTAACTATGGCTACACCTTC	CSVEKQTNYGYTF
TRBV24-1	TRBJ2-6	NA	TRBD1	TGTGCCACCAGTGATGTACCCAGGGGGTCTGGGGCCAACGTCCTGACTTTC	CATSDVPRGSGANVLTF
TRBV29-1	TRBJ2-1	once	TRBD2	TGCAGCGCTAGGACTAGCGGGGGGAACAATGAGCAGTTCTTC	CSARTSGGNNEQFF
TRBV27	TRBJ1-4	NA	NA	TGTGCCAGCAAAAAATCGTCGGGACTGATTAATGAAAAACTGTTTTTT	CASKKSSGLINEKLFF
TRBV5-4	TRBJ1-2	NA	TRBD1	TGTGCCAGCACCGGACAGGGGAGAGGCTACACCTTC	CASTGQGRGYTF
TRBV3-1/TRBV3-2	TRBJ2-7	NA	TRBD2	TGTGCCAGCATGAGGTCGGGCGGGGGGTCCTACGAGCAGTACTTC	CASMRSGGGSYEQYF
TRBV21-1	TRBJ1-2	NA	NA	TGTGCCAGCAGCAAAAAAGGGGGCGGGCCCTGGGTCGACTATGGCTACACCTTC	CASSKKGGGPWVDYGYTF
TRBV4-1	TRBJ2-2	few	NA	TGCGCCAGCAGCCAAGTACTCTTACAGACCGGGGAGCTGTTTTTT	CASSQVLLQTGELFF
TRBV28	TRBJ1-1	few	NA	TGTGCCAGCGGGATCGCAGGGGTCCGCACTGAAGCTTTCTTT	CASGIAGVRTEAFF
TRBV4-1	TRBJ1-2	NA	NA	TGCGCCAGCAGCCAAGAAGGACAGTGGGGTGGCTACACCTTC	CASSQEGQWGGYTF
TRBV2	TRBJ2-7	NA	TRBD1	TGTGCCAGCAGTGGGACAGGGGGCGAGCAGTACTTC	CASSGTGGEQYF
TRBV2	TRBJ1-1	NA	NA	TGTGCCAGCAGCGACCAGACCCCAGGAAGTGAAGCTTTCTTT	CASSDQTPGSEAFF
TRBV19	TRBJ1-1	NA	NA	TGTGCCAGTAAACGGGACAATTCCGCCACTGAAGCTTTCTTT	CASKRDNSATEAFF
TRBV7-9	TRBJ1-2	NA	NA	TGTGCCAGCAGCTCAGCAGGGGACTATGGCTACACCTTC	CASSSAGDYGYTF
TRBV5-4	TRBJ2-7	once	NA	TGTGCCAGCAGCTTGCGGTCTCAAGACTACGAGCAGTACTTC	CASSLRSQDYEQYF
TRBV11-2	TRBJ1-1	NA	NA	TGTGCCAGCAGCCGAAGGGGGACTGAAGCTTTCTTT	CASSRRGTEAFF
TRBV19	TRBJ2-2	NA	TRBD2	TGTGCCAGTAGGCTCTCGGGAGGCGGGGAGCTGTTTTTT	CASRLSGGGELFF
TRBV4-2	TRBJ2-1	NA	NA	TGTGCCAGCAGCCAAGAGTGGGGGGCGGACAATGAGCAGTTCTTC	CASSQEWGADNEQFF